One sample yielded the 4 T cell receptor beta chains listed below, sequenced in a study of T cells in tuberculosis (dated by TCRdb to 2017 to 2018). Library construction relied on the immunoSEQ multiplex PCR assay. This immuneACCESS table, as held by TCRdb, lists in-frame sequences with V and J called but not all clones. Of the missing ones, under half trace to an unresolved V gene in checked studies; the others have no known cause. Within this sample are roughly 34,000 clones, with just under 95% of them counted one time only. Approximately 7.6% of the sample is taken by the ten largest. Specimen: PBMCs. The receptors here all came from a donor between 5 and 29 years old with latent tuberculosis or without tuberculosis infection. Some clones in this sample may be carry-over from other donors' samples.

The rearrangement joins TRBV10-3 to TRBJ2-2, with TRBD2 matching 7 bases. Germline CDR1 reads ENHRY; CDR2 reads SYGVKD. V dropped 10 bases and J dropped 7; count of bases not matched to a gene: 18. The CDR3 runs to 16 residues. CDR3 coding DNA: TGTGCCACCGCCCTGGTGGAAAGCGGGGCGGGCGGGGAGCTGTTTTTT. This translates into CATALVESGAGGELFF.

This CDR3 reads CAISRLRGGTRDTGELFF. The CDR3 DNA follows: TGTGCCATCAGTCGTCTTCGTGGGGGGACTAGGGACACCGGGGAGCTGTTTTTT. This chain joins TRBV10-3 and TRBJ2-2; 8 positions match TRBD2. V shed 5 bases and J 3 bases; nucleotides not matched to a gene: 14. The length of the CDR3 is 18 residues. Germline CDR1 is ENHRY and CDR2 is SYGVKD.

Written as DNA, the CDR3 is TGTGCCAGCAGTTCCCTATACCGCCAACAGTTCTTC. It translates to CASSSLYRQQFF. The chain recombines TRBV27 with TRBJ2-1; D is unclear. V lost 4 bases to trimming and J lost 13 bases, with 14 bases between them. Germline-derived CDR1 and CDR2 are MNHEY and SMNVEV (reference sequence). The CDR3 contains 12 residues.

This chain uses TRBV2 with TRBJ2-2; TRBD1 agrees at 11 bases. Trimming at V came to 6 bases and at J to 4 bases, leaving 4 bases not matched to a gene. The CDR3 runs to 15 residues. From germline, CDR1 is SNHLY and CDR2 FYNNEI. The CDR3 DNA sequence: TGTGCCAGCAGAGGACAGGGGGCTACCACCGGGGAGCTGTTTTTT. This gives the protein CASRGQGATTGELFF.